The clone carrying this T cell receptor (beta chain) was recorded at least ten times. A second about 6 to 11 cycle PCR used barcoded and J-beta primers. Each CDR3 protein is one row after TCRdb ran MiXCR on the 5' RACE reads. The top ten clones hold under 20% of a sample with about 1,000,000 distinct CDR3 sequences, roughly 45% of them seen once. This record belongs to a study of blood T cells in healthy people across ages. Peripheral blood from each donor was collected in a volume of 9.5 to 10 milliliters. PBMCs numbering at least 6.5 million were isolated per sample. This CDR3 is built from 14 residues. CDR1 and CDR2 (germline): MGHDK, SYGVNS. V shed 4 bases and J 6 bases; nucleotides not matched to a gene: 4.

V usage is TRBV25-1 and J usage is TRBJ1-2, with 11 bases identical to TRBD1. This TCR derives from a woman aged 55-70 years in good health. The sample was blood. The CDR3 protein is CASSGWTGGDGYTF. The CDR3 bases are TGTGCCAGCAGTGGGTGGACAGGGGGCGATGGCTACACCTTC.